This T cell receptor (beta chain) was captured by sequencing in a study of cytomegalovirus exposure and HLA in healthy donors (dated by TCRdb to the late 2010s). Regarding the study in general: In an earlier analysis of under 750 of the donors, about 260 Gb of sequence data and 90 million to 120 million unique TCR beta sequences from roughly 180 million T cells were reported. Around 320 gigabases of sequencing data and 78 million or so unique TCR sequences were included in an early release covering 550 to 650 HLA-typed donors. Of the 300 to 400 genotyped donors, approximately 83% fell in the genetic ancestry cluster associated with self-reported Caucasian donors. The study aimed to test whether signatures of past pathogen exposure could be identified by cataloging public T cell receptors. Using immunosequencing, the study profiled T cell repertoires from 500 to 800 subjects and related those repertoires to cytomegalovirus serostatus. In addition to the first cohort of 500 to 850 subjects, a separate validation cohort of 120 different subjects was used. To predict cytomegalovirus infection status, the study combined high-throughput TCR immunosequencing, statistical association of individual TCRs with disease status, and machine learning. In a later analysis, previously published TCR beta repertoires from fewer than 750 donors were re-analyzed and high-resolution HLA genotyping was added so that TCR occurrence patterns could be studied. Rather than drawing on any new phenotypic data, the later analysis identified candidate immune exposures from TCR beta sequences and the way those sequences occurred across donors. To decide whether each TCR beta V gene segment behaved as functional or pseudogenic, an earlier analysis of approximately 620 of the donors relied on high-throughput TCR beta sequencing. Donor age, sex, ethnicity and CMV serostatus were compiled together with the repertoire data. A later genetic analysis used genome-wide SNP genotypes for about 65% of the 666 donors, treating that subset as a discovery cohort. All discovery cohort repertoires had been generated on a single sequencing platform. HLA typing covered class I and class II loci at four-digit resolution. The number of donors typed differed by locus, with about 629-630 for A, B, C, DRB1 and DQB1, roughly 550 for DQA1, about 610 for DPA1, and 472 for DPB1. Several DR-DQ haplotypes were handled as single units for association and clustering because linkage in the cohort was strong. Among around 400 genotyped donors of the cohort, an average of roughly 230,000 unique TCR beta nucleotide sequences was sequenced per donor, of which approximately 18% were non-productive. Summary of the overall study and its limitations: Most TCR sequences were seen in very few donors, while some public TCRs were found in many individuals. A later analysis found that most CMV-associated TCR beta chains appeared HLA-restricted, with HLA associations seemingly driven largely by CMV exposure. In a later genetic analysis, a missense DCLRE1C variant was associated with V-gene and J-gene trimming of TCR beta chains, and the association was replicated in an independent cohort. In a later analysis, the rate of TCR association differed among HLA loci, with DRB1 alleles having the most associated TCRs and HLA-C alleles having the fewest. The authors suggested that the approach could potentially be extended to other disease states and immunological phenotypes. Some 15 rarely observed V segments, including chromosome 9 orphons, were excluded from the earlier analysis of several hundred of the donors because counts were too low. When HLA alleles, especially DR and DQ, strongly co-occurred, attributing TCR associations to individual alleles was difficult. Linkage disequilibrium might explain the correlated functional status among segregating V segments, but an unknown experimental factor could not be ruled out. A cluster of highly shared sequence variants was judged likely to be a technical artifact of the sequencing pipeline. At a false discovery rate of 0.05, a later analysis linked some 17,000 TCR beta sequences to specific HLA alleles. In the study, around 150 TCR beta chains were listed as associated with cytomegalovirus. A few of the identified cytomegalovirus-associated TCR beta chains were confirmed in vitro to be specific for cytomegalovirus antigens. In an earlier analysis of fewer than 700 of the donors, most TCR beta V segments appeared in productive rearrangements about 87% or about 30% of the time, broadly matching IMGT annotations. Roughly uniform sequencing depth across donors was assumed in presence/absence analyses, although this assumption may not hold. Some IMGT-functional V segments, including TRBV6-2 and TRBV6-3, could not be told apart with the 87-base-pair reads, so those segments were excluded. A later genetic analysis reported fewer N-insertions in productive TCRs among donors in an Asian-associated ancestry cluster than the roughly 640-donor mean. The classifier was reported to diagnose cytomegalovirus status with high specificity and sensitivity in both the original cohort and the validation cohort. Because some donors lacked HLA typing at each locus, the association tests relied only on the typed subset. In a later analysis, HLA-associated TCR beta chains showed more clonal expansion and lower generation probabilities than non-associated chains that were equally common. According to a later analysis, parvovirus B19, influenza, CMV and Epstein-Barr virus appeared linked to several top co-occurrence clusters. A further reported finding was that TCR beta sequences accurately predicted the HLA-A and HLA-B alleles for most subjects in the first cohort. Only TCR beta chains were sequenced in this cohort, and the absence of alpha or paired-chain data limited detectable features. For the cohort, immune exposure information was limited to CMV serostatus.

For CDR1 and CDR2, the germline V gene lists LGHNA and YSLEER. Germline trimming amounts to 4 bases on V and 4 bases on J, with 18 as the count of junction bases outside the gene matches. The CDR3 contains 18 residues, cysteine and phenylalanine counted. CDR3 DNA only is kept here, 54 bases in frame from base 1. The library was built by means of the immunoSEQ multiplex PCR assay. For the multiplex PCR, a mixture combining 60 forward primers for TCR Vbeta segments and 13 reverse primers for TCR Jbeta segments was used. The CDR3 region of rearranged TCR beta genes was amplified from genomic DNA by a multiplex PCR assay. The amplified TCR beta libraries were sequenced on the Illumina HiSeq System as 87-base-pair reads. For the original study's pipeline: Across the 500 to 750 repertoires, a later analysis counted some 80 million unique TCR beta chains, 9.5 million to 13 million of which were shared by at least two donors. Raw reads were error-corrected and collapsed into unique sequences with a nearest-neighbor algorithm that merged closely related sequences to remove PCR and sequencing errors. V, D and J gene segments were assigned by aligning CDR3 sequences to IMGT reference sequences. For a sequence to be retained, at least a six-nucleotide match to both a V gene segment and a J gene segment was required. Rearrangements were called productive when the CDR3 lacked stop codons and stayed in frame with V and J; all others were non-productive. Following IMGT convention, CDR3 was defined as the stretch from the second conserved V-encoded cysteine up to the conserved J-encoded phenylalanine. Sequences without an unambiguous match to a single V gene segment were excluded from the earlier analysis of a few hundred of the donors. In an earlier analysis of around 600 of the donors, V segments were called functional above 56.7% productive rearrangements and were called segregating when the between-donor standard deviation exceeded 5%. A statistical classification framework was developed to diagnose cytomegalovirus status using the catalog of TCR beta chain sequences. In a later analysis, V and J genes were assigned by comparing TCR nucleotide sequences against IMGT/GENE-DB human TR gene sequences. A later analysis assigned CDR3 sequences and most-parsimonious VDJ recombination scenarios with the TCRdist pipeline. In a later analysis, every TCR beta chain was defined by the combination of its CDR3 amino acid sequence and its V-gene family, and reads without a unique V-gene family were dropped. In a later analysis, fewer than 650 highly shared, low-generation-probability nucleotide sequences were removed to address suspected cross-contamination and a sequencing artifact. In a later analysis, a clonal expansion index was calculated for each public chain from normalized within-repertoire ranks of inferred template counts. In a later analysis, generation probabilities were computed using a VDJ recombination model fitted to out-of-frame rearrangements, and the results were checked against IGoR. In a later analysis, TCR-TCR, TCR-HLA and TCR-CMV co-occurrence was scored with hypergeometric tests, and a repertoire-size bias correction was applied to TCR pairs. A later analysis estimated false discovery rates by permuting HLA or CMV assignments 20 times. In a later analysis, co-occurring TCRs were grouped with DBSCAN, and TCRdist sequence similarity was added when clustering was performed within HLA-allele-positive subsets. Co-occurrence clustering excluded repertoires with fewer than 30,000 or more than 120,000 public chains, plus five with anomalous nucleotide sharing. TCRdb took over this immuneACCESS table, retaining in-frame rearrangements with V and J assigned. Such tables are incomplete; in checked studies, under half of the missing clones stem from an unresolved V gene, and the remainder is unexplained. The V and J calls and clone size come from that table; D and trimming were worked out from the DNA. Here the sample has roughly 100,000 clones; 60% to 75% occur a single time. 1.5% to 2% of the sample is in the top ten clones.

The cohort comprised around 700 healthy bone marrow donors. All cohort members were sampled while nominally healthy, although unrecorded immune exposures were likely present. The donor was CMV seronegative and belonged to the group of approximately 320 seronegative cohort members. Every donor gave a peripheral blood sample, and the peripheral blood mononuclear cells from that sample were used for TCR beta sequencing. The Qiagen DNeasy Blood Extraction Kit was used to extract genomic DNA from the blood cell samples. A note on this clone: Its antigen is not yet known. No per-base quality is available; no much larger clone lies one base away.

The chain is assembled from TRBV4-3 and TRBJ1-1, with 7 bases aligning to TRBD1. This sequence originates from a woman aged 40 to 50 in good health and CMV-seronegative. Sequenced input: PBMCs. The nucleotide sequence is given as TGCGCCAGCAGCCCTCCCCCCATTGCGGGACAGAAACCCACTGAAGCTTTCTTT. Its amino acids are CASSPPPIAGQKPTEAFF.